The clone carrying this TCR beta chain was observed a single time. Method: immunoSEQ multiplex PCR; TCRdb's copy keeps in-frame clones and lacks some. The sample records more than 90,000 clones, more than 85% being singletons. This specimen comes from a study of T cell changes during pregnancy in multiple sclerosis. This CDR3 has 13 residues. Trimming removed 0 bases from V and 8 bases from J; junction bases left unmatched: 1. Germline V gives CDR1 SGHRS, CDR2 YFSETQ. The source of this sequence is a female donor with multiple sclerosis, enrolled in a pregnancy study. The rearrangement uses TRBV5-1 and TRBJ1-1; 10 bases agree with TRBD1. The sample in question was peripheral blood, obtained in the first trimester of pregnancy. DNA for the CDR3: TGCGCCAGCAGCTTGGGGGGACAGGGGGAAGCTTTCTTT. Its protein product is CASSLGGQGEAFF.